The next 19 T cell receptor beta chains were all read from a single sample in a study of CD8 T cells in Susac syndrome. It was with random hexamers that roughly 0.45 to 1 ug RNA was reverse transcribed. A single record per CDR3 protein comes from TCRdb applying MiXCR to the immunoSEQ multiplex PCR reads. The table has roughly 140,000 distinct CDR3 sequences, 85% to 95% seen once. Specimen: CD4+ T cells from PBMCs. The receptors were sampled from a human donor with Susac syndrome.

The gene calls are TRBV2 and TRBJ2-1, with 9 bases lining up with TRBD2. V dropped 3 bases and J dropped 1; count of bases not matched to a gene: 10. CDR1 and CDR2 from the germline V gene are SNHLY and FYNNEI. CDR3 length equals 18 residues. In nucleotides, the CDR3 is TGTGCCAGCAGTGAGGGTGGTAGCGGGGGTCCTTCCTACAATGAGCAGTTCTTC. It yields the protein CASSEGGSGGPSYNEQFF.

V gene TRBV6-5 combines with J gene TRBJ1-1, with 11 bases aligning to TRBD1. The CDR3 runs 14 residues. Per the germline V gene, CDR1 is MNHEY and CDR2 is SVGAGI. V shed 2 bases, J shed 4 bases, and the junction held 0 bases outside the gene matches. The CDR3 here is CASSYGTGGTEAFF. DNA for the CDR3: TGTGCCAGCAGTTACGGGACAGGGGGCACTGAAGCTTTCTTT.

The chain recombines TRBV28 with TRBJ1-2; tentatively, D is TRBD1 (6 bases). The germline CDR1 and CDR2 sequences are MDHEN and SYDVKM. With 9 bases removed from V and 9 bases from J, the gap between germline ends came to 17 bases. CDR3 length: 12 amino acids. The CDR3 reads CASKTGNGRYTF. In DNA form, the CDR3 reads TGTGCCAGTAAAACAGGGAACGGCCGCTACACCTTC.

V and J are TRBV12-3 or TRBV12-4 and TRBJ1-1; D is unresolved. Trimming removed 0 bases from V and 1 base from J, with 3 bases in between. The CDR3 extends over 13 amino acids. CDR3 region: CASSLAENTEAFF. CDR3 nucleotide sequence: TGTGCCAGCAGTTTAGCTGAGAACACTGAAGCTTTCTTT.

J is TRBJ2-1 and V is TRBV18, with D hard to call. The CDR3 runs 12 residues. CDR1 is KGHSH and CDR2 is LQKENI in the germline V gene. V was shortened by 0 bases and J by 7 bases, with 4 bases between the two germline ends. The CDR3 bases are TGTGCCAGCTCACCACCCACGAATGAGCAGTTCTTC. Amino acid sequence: CASSPPTNEQFF.

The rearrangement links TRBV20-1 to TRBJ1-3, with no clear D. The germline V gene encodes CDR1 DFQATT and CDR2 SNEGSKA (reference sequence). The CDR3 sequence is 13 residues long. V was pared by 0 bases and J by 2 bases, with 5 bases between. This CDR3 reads CSARDLTGNTIYF. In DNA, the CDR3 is TGCAGTGCTAGAGATCTCACTGGAAACACCATATATTTT.

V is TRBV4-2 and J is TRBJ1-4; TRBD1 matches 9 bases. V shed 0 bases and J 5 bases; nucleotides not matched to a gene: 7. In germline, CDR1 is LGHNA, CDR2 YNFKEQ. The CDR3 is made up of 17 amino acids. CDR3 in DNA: TGTGCCAGCAGCCAAGATCCGATCGACAGGGGGAATGAAAAACTGTTTTTT. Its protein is CASSQDPIDRGNEKLFF.

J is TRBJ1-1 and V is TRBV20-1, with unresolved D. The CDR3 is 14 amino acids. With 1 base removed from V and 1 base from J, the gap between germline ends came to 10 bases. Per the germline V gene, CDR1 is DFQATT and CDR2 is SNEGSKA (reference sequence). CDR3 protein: CSARVSAGNTEAFF. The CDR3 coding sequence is TGCAGTGCTAGAGTATCGGCGGGGAACACTGAAGCTTTCTTT.

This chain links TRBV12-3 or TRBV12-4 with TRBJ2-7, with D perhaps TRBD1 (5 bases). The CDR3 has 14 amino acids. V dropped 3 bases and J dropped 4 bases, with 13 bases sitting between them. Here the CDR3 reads CASSFGGALYEQYF. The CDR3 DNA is TGTGCCAGCAGTTTCGGTGGGGCCTTGTACGAGCAGTACTTC.

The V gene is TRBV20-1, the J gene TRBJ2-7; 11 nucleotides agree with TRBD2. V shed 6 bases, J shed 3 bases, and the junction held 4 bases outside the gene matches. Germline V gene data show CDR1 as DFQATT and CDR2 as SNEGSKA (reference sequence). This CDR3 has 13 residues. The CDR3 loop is CSATGTSGYEQYF. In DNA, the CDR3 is TGCAGTGCAACCGGGACTAGCGGCTACGAGCAGTACTTC.

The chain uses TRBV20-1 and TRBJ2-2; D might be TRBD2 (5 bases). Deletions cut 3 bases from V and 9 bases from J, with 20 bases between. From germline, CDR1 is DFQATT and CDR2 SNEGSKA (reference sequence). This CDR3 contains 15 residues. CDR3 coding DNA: TGCAGTGCTAGTGCGCGGGCATCGCATGATAGGGAGCTGTTTTTT. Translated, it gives CSASARASHDRELFF.

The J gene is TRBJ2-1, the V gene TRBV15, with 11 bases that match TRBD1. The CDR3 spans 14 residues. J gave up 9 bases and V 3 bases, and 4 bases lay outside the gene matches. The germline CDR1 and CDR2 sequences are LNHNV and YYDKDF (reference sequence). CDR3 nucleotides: TGTGCCACCAGCAGCGGACAGGGGGCGGGTGAGCAGTTCTTC. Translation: CATSSGQGAGEQFF.

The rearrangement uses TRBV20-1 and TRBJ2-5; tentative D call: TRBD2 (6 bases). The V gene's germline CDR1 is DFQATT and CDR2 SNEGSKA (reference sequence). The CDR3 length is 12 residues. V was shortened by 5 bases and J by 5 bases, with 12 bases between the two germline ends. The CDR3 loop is CSARGDSETQYF. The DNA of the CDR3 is TGCAGTGCTCGCGGGGATTCGGAGACCCAGTACTTC.

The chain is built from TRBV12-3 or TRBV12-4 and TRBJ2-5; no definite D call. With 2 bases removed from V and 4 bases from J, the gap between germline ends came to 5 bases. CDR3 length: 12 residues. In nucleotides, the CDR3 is TGTGCCAGCAGTTTAACTCTAGAGACCCAGTACTTC. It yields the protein CASSLTLETQYF.

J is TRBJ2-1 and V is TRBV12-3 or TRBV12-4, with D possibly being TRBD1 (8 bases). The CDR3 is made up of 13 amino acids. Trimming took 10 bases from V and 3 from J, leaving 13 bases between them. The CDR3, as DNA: TGTGCCACCAACAGGGGGGGCTACAATGAGCAGTTCTTC. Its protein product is CATNRGGYNEQFF.

The CDR3 DNA reads as TGCAGTGCTAGAGATGGGGATGGGCCCCAGCATTTT. Translated: CSARDGDGPQHF. This chain joins TRBV20-1 and TRBJ1-5, with D unresolved. V lost 0 bases, J lost 9 bases, and 9 bases lay in between. This CDR3 spans 12 amino acids. Per the germline V gene, CDR1 is DFQATT and CDR2 is SNEGSKA (reference sequence).

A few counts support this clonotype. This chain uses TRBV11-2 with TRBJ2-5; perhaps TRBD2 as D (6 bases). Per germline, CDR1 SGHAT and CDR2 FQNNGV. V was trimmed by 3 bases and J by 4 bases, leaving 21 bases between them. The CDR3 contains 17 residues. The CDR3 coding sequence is TGTGCCAGCAGCTTTCACGGTCGGCGGGGCGGAGCAGAGACCCAGTACTTC. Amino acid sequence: CASSFHGRRGGAETQYF.

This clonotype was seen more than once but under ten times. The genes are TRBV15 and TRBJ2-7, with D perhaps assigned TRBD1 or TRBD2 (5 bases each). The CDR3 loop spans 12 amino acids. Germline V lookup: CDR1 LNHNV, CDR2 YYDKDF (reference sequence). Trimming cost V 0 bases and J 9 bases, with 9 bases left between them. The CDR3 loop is CATSRDRDGQYF. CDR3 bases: TGTGCCACCAGCAGAGATCGGGACGGGCAGTACTTC. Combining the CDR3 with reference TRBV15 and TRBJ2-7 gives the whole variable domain DAMVIQNPRYQVTQFGKPVTLSCSQTLNHNVMYWYQQKSSQAPKLLFHYYDKDFNNEADTPDNFQSRRPNTSFCFLDIRSPGLGDTAMYLCATSRDRDGQYFGPGTRLTVT.

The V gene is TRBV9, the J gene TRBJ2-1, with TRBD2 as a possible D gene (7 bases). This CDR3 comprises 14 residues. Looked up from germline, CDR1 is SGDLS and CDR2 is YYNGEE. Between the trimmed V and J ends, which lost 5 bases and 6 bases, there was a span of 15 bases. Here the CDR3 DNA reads TGTGCCAGCAGTAGGGGGGGCCCTGGCAATGAGCAGTTCTTC. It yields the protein CASSRGGPGNEQFF.